This T cell receptor beta chain was recovered during a study of blood T cells in healthy people across ages. CDR1 and CDR2 (germline): SEHNR, FQNEAQ (reference sequence). The V segment lost 2 bases and the J segment 2 bases; nucleotides outside the gene matches: 6. The CDR3 has 15 residues. With a J-beta primer mix and a sample-barcoded 5' primer, a second PCR ran about 7 to 11 cycles. TCRdb redid the calling of the 5' RACE reads with MiXCR, one entry per CDR3 protein. The table records about 1.5 million distinct CDR3 sequences, less than 45% of them present only once. This receptor was taken from a woman aged 18-35 years in good health. This sequence joins TRBV7-9 and TRBJ2-7; TRBD1 matches at 7 bases. Input material: blood. CDR3 in amino acids: CASSLSVTGTYEQYF. CDR3 bases: TGTGCCAGCAGCTTATCAGTGACAGGGACCTACGAGCAGTACTTC.